Sequencing of this T cell receptor beta chain was carried out in a study of TIL therapy for anti-PD-1-resistant metastatic lung cancer. Specified time point: pre-treatment sample, taken before nivolumab and TIL therapy. Tumor tissue came from excised metastases, mostly pleural nodules or supraclavicular lymph nodes. Tumors were harvested before any PD-1/PD-L1 blockade. There are a few counts of this clone. This CDR3 has 13 amino acids. Germline V gene sequence: CDR1 SGHRS, CDR2 YFSETQ. V shed 9 bases and J shed 4 bases, with 16 bases lying between them. This was the immunoSEQ v3 assay. Profiled with immunoSEQ multiplex PCR; TCRdb holds only in-frame clones, not every one. The sample has tens of thousands of clones, over 55% seen once.

The source was tumor tissue, collected at baseline. The TCR originated in a woman between 30 and 79 years old with non-small cell lung cancer. The rearrangement uses TRBV5-1 and TRBJ2-5; the D is unclear. This chain's CDR3 is CATPSRPPETQYF. DNA of the CDR3: TGCGCCACCCCCTCCAGGCCACCAGAGACCCAGTACTTC.